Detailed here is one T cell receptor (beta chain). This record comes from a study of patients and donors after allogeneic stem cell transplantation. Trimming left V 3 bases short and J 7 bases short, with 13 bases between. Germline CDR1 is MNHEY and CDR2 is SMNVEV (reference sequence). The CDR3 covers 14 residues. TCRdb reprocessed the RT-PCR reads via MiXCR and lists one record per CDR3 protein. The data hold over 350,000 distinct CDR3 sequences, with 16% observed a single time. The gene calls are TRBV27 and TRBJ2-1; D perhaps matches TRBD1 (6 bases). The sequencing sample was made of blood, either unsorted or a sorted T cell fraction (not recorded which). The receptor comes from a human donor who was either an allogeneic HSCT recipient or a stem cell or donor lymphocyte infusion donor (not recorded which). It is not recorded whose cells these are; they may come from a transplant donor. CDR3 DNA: TGTGCCAGCAGTTTGCCAGGGGTAGGGAATGAGCAGTTCTTC. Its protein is CASSLPGVGNEQFF.